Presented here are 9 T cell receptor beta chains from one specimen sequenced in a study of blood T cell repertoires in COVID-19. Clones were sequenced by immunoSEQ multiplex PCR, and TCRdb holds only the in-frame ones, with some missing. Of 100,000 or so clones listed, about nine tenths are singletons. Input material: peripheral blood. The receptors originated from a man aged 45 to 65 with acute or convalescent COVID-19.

CDR3 DNA sequence: TGTGCCAGCAGTTCCACTCTGGGGGCTCGTCAGCCCCAGCATTTT. Amino acid sequence: CASSSTLGARQPQHF. The chain carries TRBV6-5 and TRBJ1-5, with D maybe TRBD1 (6 bases). CDR1 and CDR2 (germline): MNHEY, SVGAGI. Trimming left V 4 bases short and J 6 bases short, with 16 bases between. The CDR3 has 15 residues.

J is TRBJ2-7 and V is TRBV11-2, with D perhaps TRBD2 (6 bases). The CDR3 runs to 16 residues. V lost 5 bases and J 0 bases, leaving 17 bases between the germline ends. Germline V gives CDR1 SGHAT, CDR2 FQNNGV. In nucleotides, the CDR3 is TGTGCCAGCAGCGACCCGGGACTTGTAGCCTCCTACGAGCAGTACTTC. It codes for CASSDPGLVASYEQYF.

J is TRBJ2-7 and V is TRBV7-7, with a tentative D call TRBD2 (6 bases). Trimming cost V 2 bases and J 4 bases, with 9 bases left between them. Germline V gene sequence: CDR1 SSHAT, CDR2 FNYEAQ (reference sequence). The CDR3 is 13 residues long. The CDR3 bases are TGTGCCAGCAGCTTATTTGCGGGGTACGAGCAGTACTTC. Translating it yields CASSLFAGYEQYF.

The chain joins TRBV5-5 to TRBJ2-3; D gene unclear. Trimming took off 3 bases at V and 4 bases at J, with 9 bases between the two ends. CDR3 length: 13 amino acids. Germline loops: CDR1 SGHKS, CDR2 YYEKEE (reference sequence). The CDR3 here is CASSSRVADTQYF. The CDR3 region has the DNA TGTGCCAGCAGCTCACGGGTAGCAGATACGCAGTATTTT.

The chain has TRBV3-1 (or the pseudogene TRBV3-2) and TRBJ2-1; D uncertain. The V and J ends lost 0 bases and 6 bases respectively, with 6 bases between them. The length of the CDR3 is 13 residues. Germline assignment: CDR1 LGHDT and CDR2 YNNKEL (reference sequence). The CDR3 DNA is TGTGCCAGCAGCCAAGAAGTCGGCAATGAGCAGTTCTTC. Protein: CASSQEVGNEQFF.

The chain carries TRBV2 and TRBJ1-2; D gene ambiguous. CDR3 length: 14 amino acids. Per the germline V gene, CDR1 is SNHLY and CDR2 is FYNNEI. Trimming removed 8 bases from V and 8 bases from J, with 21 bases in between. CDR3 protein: CASFRTSPAGGYTF. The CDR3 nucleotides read TGTGCCAGCTTTCGGACCTCCCCGGCGGGCGGCTACACCTTC.

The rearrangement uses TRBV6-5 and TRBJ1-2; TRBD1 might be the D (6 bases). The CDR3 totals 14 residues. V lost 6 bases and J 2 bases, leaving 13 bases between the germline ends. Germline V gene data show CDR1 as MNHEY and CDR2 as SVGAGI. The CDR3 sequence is CASRRMDRNYGYTF. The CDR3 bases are TGTGCCAGCAGGAGAATGGACAGAAACTATGGCTACACCTTC.

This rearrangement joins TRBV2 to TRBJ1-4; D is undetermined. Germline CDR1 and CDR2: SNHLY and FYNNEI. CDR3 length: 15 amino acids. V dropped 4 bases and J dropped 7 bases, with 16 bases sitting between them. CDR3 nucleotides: TGTGCCAGCAGTGCCGCCGGGTTGGGTAGTGAAAAACTGTTTTTT. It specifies CASSAAGLGSEKLFF.

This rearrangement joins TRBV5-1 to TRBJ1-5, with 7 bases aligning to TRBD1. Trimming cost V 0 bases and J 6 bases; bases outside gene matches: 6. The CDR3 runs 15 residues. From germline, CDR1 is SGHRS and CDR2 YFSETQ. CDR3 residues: CASSLGQGGSQPQHF. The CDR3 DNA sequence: TGCGCCAGCAGCTTGGGACAGGGAGGCAGTCAGCCCCAGCATTTT.